The T cell receptor beta chain described here comes from a study of siplizumab effects on memory and regulatory T cells. The study's findings and limits: The alloreactive clones that mapped to unstimulated subsets made up only a minor fraction.

The assay covered some 100,000 TCR templates per sample. Assay: immunoSEQ multiplex PCR; the TCRdb copy retains only in-frame clones and omits some. The sample has about 100,000 clones; 80% to 95% are singletons. The CDR3 loop spans 15 amino acids. Germline V gene lookup returns CDR1 KGHSH and CDR2 LQKENI. V gave up 0 bases and J gave up 4 bases; unmatched junction bases: 4. Worth noting for this clone: The target antigen is unknown.

V is TRBV18 and J is TRBJ2-7; the match to TRBD2 covers 9 bases. The sequenced material came from CD4+ T cells sorted from blood. The sequence was obtained from a human donor in good health. Some clones in this sample may be carry-over from other donors' samples. CDR3 in amino acids: CASSPPGLAAYEQYF. The DNA for the CDR3 is TGTGCCAGCTCACCACCGGGACTAGCTGCTTACGAGCAGTACTTC.